The next 18 T cell receptor beta chains were all read from a single sample in a study of T cells in Graves' hyperthyroidism and ophthalmopathy. Researchers took RNA transcripts and amplified the TCR beta CDR3 regions from them. In the first-round RT-PCR of the TCR CDR3, the HTBI primer set was used. A single record per CDR3 protein comes from TCRdb applying MiXCR to the multiplex PCR reads. The sample carries under 700,000 distinct CDR3 sequences, 16% recorded once. Material: blood. Receptors originate from a woman under 30 with Graves' hyperthyroidism.

CDR3 nucleotide sequence: TGCAGTGCTAGAGATCAGAGCGGGGGGGGCCAAGAGACCCAGTACTTC. It translates to CSARDQSGGGQETQYF. This chain links TRBV20-1 with TRBJ2-5, with TRBD2 identical over 10 bases. V trimming: 0 bases; J trimming: 1 base; junction bases outside the gene matches: 5. The CDR3 runs to 16 residues. Germline CDR1 DFQATT, CDR2 SNEGSKA (reference sequence).

The chain employs TRBV18 and TRBJ1-2, with TRBD1 matching 9 bases. In germline, CDR1 is KGHSH, CDR2 LQKENI. J gave up 4 bases and V 2 bases, and 5 bases lay outside the gene matches. The CDR3 spans 15 residues. CDR3 nucleotide sequence: TGTGCCAGCTCACCAGCTTTGGGACAGGGCTATGGCTACACCTTC. Translation: CASSPALGQGYGYTF.

This clonotype has a handful of counts. The conserved phenylalanine or tryptophan normally closing the CDR3 is absent here, so this likely arose from a read error. The chain links TRBV20-1 to TRBJ1-1; 7 bases match TRBD1. The CDR3 is 16 residues long. Germline CDR1 DFQATT, CDR2 SNEGSKA (reference sequence). V dropped 0 bases and J dropped 4; count of bases not matched to a gene: 11. The DNA for the CDR3 is TGCAGTGCTAGAGATCCCCAGACAGGGATTAGCACTGAAGCTTTCCTT. This codes for CSARDPQTGISTEAFL.

In this sample, this clonotype turned up a few times. The CDR3 reads CASSFRPRGRTDTQYF. The CDR3 coding sequence is TGTGCCAGCAGTTTTCGCCCCAGAGGACGCACAGATACGCAGTATTTT. This chain uses TRBV27 with TRBJ2-3; D is ambiguous. The CDR3 runs to 16 residues. Germline assignment: CDR1 MNHEY and CDR2 SMNVEV (reference sequence). The ends were cut back, 3 bases at V and 1 base at J, with 14 bases in the middle.

As concerns this clonotype: A much larger clone sits a single nucleotide away, making a read error possible. The chain uses TRBV12-3 or TRBV12-4 and TRBJ2-1, with D unresolved. TRBJ2-7 matches the DNA end more closely, so the J call is doubtful. The CDR3 extends over 16 amino acids. The CDR3: CASSSYAASGINEQYF. The DNA of the CDR3 is TGTGCCAGCAGTTCCTACGCAGCCTCGGGCATCAATGAGCAGTACTTC.

V and J are TRBV11-2 and TRBJ2-3, with D uncertain. V lost 2 bases to trimming and J lost 2 bases, with 11 bases between them. CDR1 SGHAT and CDR2 FQNNGV come from the germline V gene. The CDR3 has 15 amino acids. The CDR3 region is CASSLSNSYTDTQYF. In nucleotides, the CDR3 is TGTGCCAGCAGCTTATCGAACAGTTACACAGATACGCAGTATTTT.

To note about this clonotype: Possible read error: a much larger clone is one base away. V is TRBV7-2 and J is TRBJ2-2; D possibly corresponds to TRBD2 (5 bases). This CDR3 is built from 13 residues. Per the germline V gene, CDR1 is SGHTA and CDR2 is FQGNSA. This chain's CDR3 is CASRLSGSGKLFF. The CDR3 DNA is TGTGCCAGCAGATTATCAGGTTCCGGGAAGCTGTTTTTT.

This clonotype showed up many times. The chain links TRBV24-1 to TRBJ1-5; no clear D. Germline CDR1 reads KGHDR; CDR2 reads SFDVKD. The CDR3 is 13 amino acids. V was pared by 1 base and J by 7 bases, with 7 bases between. The CDR3 sequence is CATSDFGEQPQHF. For the CDR3, the DNA is TGTGCCACCAGTGATTTCGGGGAACAGCCCCAGCATTTT.

This clonotype was seen repeatedly, ten times or more. The chain employs TRBV7-2 and TRBJ1-2; D is perhaps TRBD1 (6 bases). There are 15 residues in the CDR3. V lost 3 bases, J lost 0 bases, and 11 bases lay in between. Per germline, CDR1 SGHTA and CDR2 FQGNSA. The CDR3 coding sequence is TGTGCCAGCAGCTTTACCGGGACAACTAACTATGGCTACACCTTC. Translation gives CASSFTGTTNYGYTF.

This clonotype was seen a handful of times. This chain connects TRBV15 to TRBJ2-3, with D possibly matching TRBD2 (6 bases). Germline V gene lookup returns CDR1 LNHNV and CDR2 YYDKDF (reference sequence). Trimming stripped 0 bases from V and 8 bases from J, with 12 bases between. This CDR3 has 14 amino acids. The CDR3 is CATSRDGGLVTQYF. In nucleotides, the CDR3 is TGTGCCACCAGCAGAGACGGGGGTTTGGTTACGCAGTATTTT.

The chain uses TRBV5-4 and TRBJ2-7, with 7 bases that match TRBD1. CDR1 and CDR2 (germline): SGHNT, YYREEE (reference sequence). The J segment lost 6 bases and the V segment lost 4 bases, leaving 22 bases of the junction unmatched. This CDR3 region has 18 residues. Here the CDR3 DNA reads TGTGCCAGCAGCCAACAGGGGATTAGACTCCCTTCCCTGGGCGAGCAGTACTTC. Translating it yields CASSQQGIRLPSLGEQYF.

This clonotype was counted ten times or more. The rearrangement joins TRBV5-5 to TRBJ2-7; 8 nucleotides line up with TRBD1. Germline V gene data show CDR1 as SGHKS and CDR2 as YYEKEE (reference sequence). CDR3 length: 14 amino acids. V was clipped by 3 bases and J by 5 bases; unmatched bases: 7. The CDR3 loop is CASSWDRWMDEQYF. The CDR3, as DNA: TGTGCCAGCAGCTGGGACAGGTGGATGGACGAGCAGTACTTC.

This clonotype appeared many times. The rearrangement uses TRBV7-2 and TRBJ2-2; 9 bases map to TRBD2. CDR1 and CDR2 (germline): SGHTA, FQGNSA. V shed 8 bases and J 0 bases; nucleotides not matched to a gene: 7. CDR3 length equals 16 residues. This chain's CDR3 is CASPLAGPTNTGELFF. DNA of the CDR3: TGTGCCAGCCCTCTAGCGGGGCCAACGAACACCGGGGAGCTGTTTTTT. The full variable domain, in which reference TRBV7-2 and TRBJ2-2 provide the parts outside the CDR3, is GAGVSQSPSNKVTEKGKDVELRCDPISGHTALYWYRQSLGQGLEFLIYFQGNSAPDKSGLPSDRFSAERTGGSVSTLTIQRTQQEDSAVYLCASPLAGPTNTGELFFGEGSRLTVL.

The DNA of the CDR3 is TGTGCCAGCAGTCGAAGGGACAGGGGGTTATACCCCAATTCACCCCTCCACTTT. Translation gives CASSRRDRGLYPNSPLHF. The chain is built from TRBV12-3 or TRBV12-4 and TRBJ1-6; 11 bases are shared with TRBD1. The V and J ends lost 5 bases and 7 bases, in that order; junction bases with no gene match: 13. This CDR3 is built from 18 residues.

CDR3 amino acids: CASSVKDRETQPQHF. The DNA of the CDR3 is TGTGCCAGCAGCGTAAAGGACAGGGAGACTCAGCCCCAGCATTTT. The genes are TRBV9 and TRBJ1-5, with TRBD1 matching 8 bases. The CDR3 runs 15 residues. Unmatched junction bases numbered 6, after V lost 1 base and J lost 6 bases. In germline, CDR1 is SGDLS, CDR2 YYNGEE.

This clonotype was counted ten times or more. The chain combines TRBV12-3 or TRBV12-4 with TRBJ1-2; D might be TRBD1 (5 bases). The CDR3 covers 17 residues. Trimming pared 4 bases from V and 4 bases from J, leaving 22 bases between. CDR3 loop: CASSYSGGADSLYGYTF. CDR3 bases: TGTGCCAGCAGTTACTCGGGGGGAGCTGATTCTCTCTATGGCTACACCTTC.

The chain combines TRBV2 with TRBJ2-4, with TRBD1 identical over 7 bases. The germline V gene has CDR1 SNHLY and CDR2 FYNNEI. The trim removed 4 bases at V and 7 bases at J, leaving 10 bases unmatched. The CDR3 covers 15 residues. This chain's CDR3 is CASSGQTGSYNIQYF. CDR3 DNA sequence: TGTGCCAGCAGTGGGCAGACAGGGTCGTACAACATTCAGTACTTC.

This clonotype has at least ten counts. The chain employs TRBV20-1 and TRBJ2-1; weak D call: TRBD2 (5 bases). Germline CDR1 is DFQATT and CDR2 is SNEGSKA (reference sequence). CDR3 length equals 15 residues. Trimming stripped 0 bases from V and 9 bases from J, with 18 bases between. The CDR3 DNA follows: TGCAGTGCTAGAGACGCCCGGAGAACTAGTCCTGAGCAGTTCTTC. It yields the protein CSARDARRTSPEQFF.